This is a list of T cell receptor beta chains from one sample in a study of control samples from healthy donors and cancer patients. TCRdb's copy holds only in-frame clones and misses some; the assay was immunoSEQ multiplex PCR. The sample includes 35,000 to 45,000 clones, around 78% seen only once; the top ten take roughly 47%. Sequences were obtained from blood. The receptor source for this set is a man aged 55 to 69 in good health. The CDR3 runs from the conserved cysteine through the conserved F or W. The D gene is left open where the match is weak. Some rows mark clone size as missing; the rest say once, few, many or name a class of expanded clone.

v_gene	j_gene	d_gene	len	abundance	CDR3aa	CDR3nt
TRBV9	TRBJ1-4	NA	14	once	CASSVVGYGEKLFF	TGTGCCAGCAGCGTAGTAGGGTATGGAGAAAAACTGTTTTTT
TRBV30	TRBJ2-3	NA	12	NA	CAWKGLSDTQYF	TGTGCCTGGAAGGGACTTTCGGATACGCAGTATTTT
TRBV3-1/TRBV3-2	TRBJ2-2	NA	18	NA	CASSPFGSGLVWAGELFF	TGTGCCAGCAGCCCATTTGGGTCTGGGCTGGTTTGGGCCGGGGAGCTGTTTTTT
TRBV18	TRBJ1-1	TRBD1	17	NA	CASSPTPGTGDKIEAFF	TGTGCCAGCTCACCTACCCCCGGGACAGGGGATAAGATTGAAGCTTTCTTT
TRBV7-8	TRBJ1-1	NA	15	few	CASSLLRGYGTEAFF	TGTGCCAGCAGCTTACTCCGAGGCTACGGCACTGAAGCTTTCTTT
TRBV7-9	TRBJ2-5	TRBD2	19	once	CASSFPTSGGANFQETQYF	TGTGCCAGCAGCTTTCCTACTAGCGGGGGGGCCAACTTCCAAGAGACCCAGTACTTC
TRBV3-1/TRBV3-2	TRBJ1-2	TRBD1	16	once	CASSQTFPRDRALGTF	TGTGCCAGCAGCCAAACGTTTCCCCGGGACAGGGCGCTTGGCACCTTC
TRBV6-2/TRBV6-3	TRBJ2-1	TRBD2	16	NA	CASSPLAGHSYNEQFF	TGTGCCAGCAGCCCTTTAGCGGGGCACTCCTACAATGAGCAGTTCTTC
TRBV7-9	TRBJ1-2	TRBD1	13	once	CASSLAGQYGYTF	TGTGCCAGCAGCTTAGCGGGACAGTATGGCTACACCTTC
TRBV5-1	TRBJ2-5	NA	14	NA	CASSLYGRGETQYF	TGCGCCAGCAGCTTGTATGGTAGGGGAGAGACCCAGTACTTC
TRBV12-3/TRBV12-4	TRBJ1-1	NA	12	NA	CASKRGSFEAFF	TGTGCCAGCAAAAGGGGCAGCTTTGAAGCTTTCTTT
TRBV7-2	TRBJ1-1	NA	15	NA	CASSLGSRLNTEAFF	TGTGCCAGCAGCTTAGGCTCTCGGTTGAACACTGAAGCTTTCTTT
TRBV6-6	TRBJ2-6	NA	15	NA	CASSYSGSGANVLTF	TGTGCCAGCAGTTACTCGGGGTCCGGGGCCAACGTCCTGACTTTC
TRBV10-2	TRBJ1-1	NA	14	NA	CASSQGFGGTEAFF	TGCGCCAGCAGTCAGGGGTTCGGTGGGACTGAAGCTTTCTTT
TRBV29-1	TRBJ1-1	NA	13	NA	CSVSATENTEAFF	TGCAGCGTCTCGGCAACAGAGAACACTGAAGCTTTCTTT
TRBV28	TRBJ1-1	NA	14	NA	CASSLGGEVIEAFF	TGTGCCAGCAGTTTGGGGGGCGAGGTTATTGAAGCTTTCTTT
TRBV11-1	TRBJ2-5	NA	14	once	CASSPILKRETQYF	TGTGCCAGCAGCCCAATCCTCAAGAGGGAGACCCAGTACTTC
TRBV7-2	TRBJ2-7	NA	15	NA	CASSLGQGSLAEQYF	TGTGCCAGCAGCTTAGGGCAGGGTAGCCTAGCCGAGCAGTACTTC
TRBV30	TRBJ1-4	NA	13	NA	CAWSVLGGEKLFF	TGTGCCTGGAGTGTCCTGGGGGGAGAAAAACTGTTTTTT
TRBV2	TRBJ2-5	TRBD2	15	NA	CASSEVRGSKETQYF	TGTGCCAGCAGTGAGGTCCGCGGGAGTAAAGAGACCCAGTACTTC
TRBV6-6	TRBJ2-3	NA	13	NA	CASTGFPTDTQYF	TGTGCCAGCACGGGGTTCCCCACAGATACGCAGTATTTT
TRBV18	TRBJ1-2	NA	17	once	CASSPMPAGSQLYGYTF	TGTGCCAGCTCACCAATGCCGGCAGGGTCCCAGCTCTATGGCTACACCTTC
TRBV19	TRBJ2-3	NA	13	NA	CASHQGGADTQYF	TGTGCCAGTCATCAGGGGGGGGCAGATACGCAGTATTTT
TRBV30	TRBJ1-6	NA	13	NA	CAWSGTTRGPLHF	TGTGCCTGGAGTGGGACCACCCGGGGACCCCTCCACTTT
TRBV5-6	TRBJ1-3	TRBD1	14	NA	CASSLRQGGNTIYF	TGTGCCAGCAGCTTGAGACAGGGAGGAAACACCATATATTTT
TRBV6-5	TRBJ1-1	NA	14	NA	CASSMDRRGTEAFF	TGTGCCAGCAGTATGGACAGAAGGGGCACTGAAGCTTTCTTT
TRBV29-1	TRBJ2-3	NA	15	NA	CSVATDPGHTDTQYF	TGCAGCGTTGCTACGGATCCGGGTCACACAGATACGCAGTATTTT
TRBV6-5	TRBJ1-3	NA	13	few	CASSYSQGHTIYF	TGTGCCAGCAGTTACTCCCAGGGCCACACCATATATTTT
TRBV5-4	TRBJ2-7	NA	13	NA	CASSFQGNSEQYF	TGTGCCAGCAGCTTTCAGGGAAACAGCGAGCAGTACTTC
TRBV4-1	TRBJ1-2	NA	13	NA	CASSQGTDYGYTF	TGCGCCAGCAGCCAAGGCACAGACTATGGCTACACCTTC
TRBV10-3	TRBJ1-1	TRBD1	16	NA	CAISEEGRGRNTEAFF	TGTGCCATCAGTGAGGAGGGCAGGGGGAGAAACACTGAAGCTTTCTTT